These 6 T cell receptor beta chains share one sample of origin, sequenced in a study of cytomegalovirus exposure and HLA in healthy donors. Researchers ran the PCR with 60 Vbeta and 13 Jbeta primers. Libraries were prepared by immunoSEQ multiplex PCR; TCRdb keeps only in-frame clonotypes and omits some of them. The table has roughly 150,000 clones, roughly 74% seen once. Sequenced input: PBMCs. The receptors stem from a woman between 40 and 50 years old in good health and CMV-seropositive.

This rearrangement joins TRBV25-1 to TRBJ2-5, with a weak D call TRBD1 (5 bases). The V end lost 3 bases, the J end lost 1 base, and 12 bases lay between the germline ends. The CDR3 covers 15 residues. Germline lookup yields CDR1 MGHDK and CDR2 SYGVNS. DNA for the CDR3: TGTGCCAGCAGTGATCCGACAGTCCTCCAAGAGACCCAGTACTTC. Its translation is CASSDPTVLQETQYF. Supplemented by reference TRBV25-1 and TRBJ2-5, the full variable domain reads EADIYQTPRYLVIGTGKKITLECSQTMGHDKMYWYQQDPGMELHLIHYSYGVNSTEKGDLSSESTVSRIRTEHFPLTLESARPSHTSQYLCASSDPTVLQETQYFGPGTRLLVL.

The sample holds one count of this clone. The gene calls are TRBV5-1 and TRBJ2-1, with TRBD1 as a possible D gene (6 bases). CDR3 length: 13 residues. Trimming left V 4 bases short and J 3 bases short, with 8 bases between. Per germline, CDR1 SGHRS and CDR2 YFSETQ. CDR3 sequence reads: CASSKGVYNEQFF. CDR3 sequence (DNA): TGCGCCAGCAGCAAGGGGGTCTACAATGAGCAGTTCTTC.

The chain links TRBV27 to TRBJ2-3, with 10 bases aligning to TRBD2. Trimming cost V 4 bases and J 0 bases; bases outside gene matches: 7. The CDR3 totals 17 residues. Germline lookup yields CDR1 MNHEY and CDR2 SMNVEV (reference sequence). The CDR3 spells CASSSPSTSGSTDTQYF. The CDR3 DNA reads as TGTGCCAGCAGTTCGCCTTCGACTAGCGGGAGCACAGATACGCAGTATTTT.

V and J are TRBV7-6 and TRBJ2-7, with TRBD2 matching 9 bases. The CDR3 is 14 residues long. The ends lost 1 base at V and 6 bases at J; junction bases unmatched: 4. CDR1 and CDR2 from the germline V gene are SGHVS and FNYEAQ. The CDR3 sequence: CASSLGASGIEQYF. The CDR3 nucleotides are TGTGCCAGCAGCTTAGGGGCTAGCGGGATCGAGCAGTACTTC.

The V and J genes are TRBV27 and TRBJ2-3; 12 bases line up with TRBD2. J gave up 3 bases and V 5 bases, and 9 bases lay outside the gene matches. The CDR3 loop spans 17 amino acids. Germline V CDR1 and CDR2: MNHEY, SMNVEV (reference sequence). This chain's CDR3 is CASSPKTSGRLTDTQYF. Here the CDR3 DNA reads TGTGCCAGCAGTCCGAAGACTAGCGGGAGATTGACAGATACGCAGTATTTT.

The V and J genes are TRBV10-3 and TRBJ2-1; 7 positions agree with TRBD2. Per germline, CDR1 ENHRY and CDR2 SYGVKD. This CDR3 region has 14 residues. The V gene end was trimmed by 8 bases and the J gene end by 10 bases; junction bases not matched to a gene: 14. DNA for the CDR3: TGTGCCATCCGCTTAGGAGCGGGATCGGGGGAGCAGTTCTTC. This codes for CAIRLGAGSGEQFF.